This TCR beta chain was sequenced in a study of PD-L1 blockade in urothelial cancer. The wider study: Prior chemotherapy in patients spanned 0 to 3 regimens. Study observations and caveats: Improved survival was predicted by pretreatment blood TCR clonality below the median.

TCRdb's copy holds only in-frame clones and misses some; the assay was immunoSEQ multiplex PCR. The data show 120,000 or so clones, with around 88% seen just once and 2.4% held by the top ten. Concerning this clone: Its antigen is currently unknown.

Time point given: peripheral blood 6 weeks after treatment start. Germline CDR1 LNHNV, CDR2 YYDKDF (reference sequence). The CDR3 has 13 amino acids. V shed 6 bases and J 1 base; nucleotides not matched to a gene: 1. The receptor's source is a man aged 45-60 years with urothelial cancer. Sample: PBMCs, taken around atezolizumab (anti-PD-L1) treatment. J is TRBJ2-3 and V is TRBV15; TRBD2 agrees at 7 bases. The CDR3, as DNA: TGTGCCACCAGAAGCGGGGGCACAGATACGCAGTATTTT. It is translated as CATRSGGTDTQYF. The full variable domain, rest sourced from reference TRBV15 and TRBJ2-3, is DAMVIQNPRYQVTQFGKPVTLSCSQTLNHNVMYWYQQKSSQAPKLLFHYYDKDFNNEADTPDNFQSRRPNTSFCFLDIRSPGLGDTAMYLCATRSGGTDTQYFGPGTRLTVL.